Listed below are T cell receptor beta chains from one sample, sequenced in a study of blood T cells in healthy people across ages. A single record per CDR3 protein comes from TCRdb applying MiXCR to the 5' RACE reads. The data hold approximately 880,000 distinct CDR3 sequences, with under 50% observed a single time. Sequenced: blood. The receptors originated from a man aged 25-45 years in good health. Both conserved end residues are trimmed from each CDR3. A D gene is named only where the DNA matches it firmly. Rows give clone size only sometimes, using once, few, many, or a class for an expanded clone.

d_gene | abundance | v_gene | CDR3aa
. | . | TRBV5-5 | ASSFWAGGYEQY
. | . | TRBV4-3 | ASSQDLGATDTQY
TRBD1 | . | TRBV28 | ASSLVGTAYGYT
. | few | TRBV30 | AWSVRRGRGTEAF
TRBD1 | few | TRBV11-3 | ASSQDRVGTGELF
. | . | TRBV28 | ASSFSLNYGYT
. | . | TRBV11-2 | ASSLIGGNTIY
. | . | TRBV5-1 | ASSFRPSGEGQTQY
TRBD2 | few | TRBV6-5 | ASSYSLAGDSYNEQF
TRBD1 | . | TRBV14 | ASSRQGAFYNEQF
. | . | TRBV5-1 | ASQAWGALETNEKLF
. | few | TRBV11-3 | ASSFRGANVLT
. | . | TRBV21-1 | ASRNTEGDRGTAQPQH
. | many | TRBV5-1 | ASSPGMGPYEQY
. | . | TRBV7-9 | ASSLAWYEQY
. | once | TRBV5-1 | ASSLAPQVETYEQY
TRBD2 | . | TRBV6-5 | ASSYSGDYGQY
. | . | TRBV3-1 | ASSQGSQWVYEQY
TRBD1 | few | TRBV28 | ASSNRGGSSPSLIDIQY
TRBD2 | . | TRBV4-1 | ASSQVQRGIYEQY
. | . | TRBV12-3/TRBV12-4 | ASALGRQGRGYT
. | . | TRBV12-3/TRBV12-4 | ASSAAVGYT
. | . | TRBV18 | ASSPGTKSTTEAF
. | medium-sized | TRBV3-1 | ASSQAGSTDTQY
TRBD2 | few | TRBV20-1 | SATNPGRGAYEQY
. | few | TRBV20-1 | SARDSVRPLTDTQY
TRBD2 | few | TRBV9 | ASSGPSGGANEQF
. | . | TRBV27 | ASSLQGRANEQY
TRBD1 | few | TRBV28 | ASRTGTADYGYT
. | . | TRBV20-1 | SARDGGTVPETQY
TRBD1 | few | TRBV27 | ASSMGDGDRVYEQY
TRBD2 | . | TRBV20-1 | SAIPGTSGGAKNIQY
TRBD2 | few | TRBV4-2 | ASSQVSGASSTQY
TRBD1 | . | TRBV20-1 | AGGRGLDGYT
. | . | TRBV29-1 | SVEYAGRREQY
. | . | TRBV3-1 | ASSQVRASSSYEQY
TRBD1 | . | TRBV3-1 | ASSQQGAEKLF
. | . | TRBV2 | ASTFSDTQY
. | . | TRBV7-9 | ASSVTGEKLF
TRBD2 | . | TRBV4-2 | ASGRETYNEQF
. | few | TRBV24-1 | ATSARTGLSETQY
. | . | TRBV7-2 | ASSPDFGPTGELF
TRBD2 | . | TRBV7-9 | ASSYTGGHEQF
. | . | TRBV6-6 | ASSPDPPYNQPQH
TRBD1 | many | TRBV7-2 | ASSLGQGNIQY
TRBD1 | many | TRBV4-1 | ASSQEGGQGHNSPLH
. | . | TRBV29-1 | SVIRQVGRQF
. | . | TRBV6-6 | ASSYDTESLQETQY
. | once | TRBV4-3 | ASSQQDKNTGELF
. | many | TRBV3-1 | ASSPSGVAETQY
. | . | TRBV5-8 | ASRQARGWNTEAF